The next 12 T cell receptor beta chains were all read from a single sample in a study of blood T cell repertoires in COVID-19. Method: immunoSEQ multiplex PCR; TCRdb's copy keeps in-frame clones and lacks some. Here the sample spans 200,000 to 250,000 clones, 70% to 90% being singletons. Material: peripheral blood. Every receptor here comes from a woman between 18 and 30 years old who had recovered from COVID-19.

CDR3 in amino acids: CASRATSGRSYEQYF. As DNA, the CDR3 is TGCGCCAGCAGGGCGACTAGCGGGAGGTCCTACGAGCAGTACTTC. The V call is TRBV4-1, the J call TRBJ2-7, with 13 nucleotides matching TRBD2. J gave up 1 base and V 6 bases, and 3 bases lay outside the gene matches. CDR3 size: 15 residues. Germline values: CDR1 MGHRA, CDR2 YSYEKL.

The rearrangement joins TRBV19 to TRBJ1-2; perhaps TRBD1 as D (5 bases). The CDR3 sequence is 12 residues long. Trimming took 10 bases from V and 3 from J, leaving 12 bases between them. The germline gives CDR1 LNHDA, CDR2 SQIVND (reference sequence). The DNA of the CDR3 is TGTGCCACTAGGGGCAGGGACTATGGCTACACCTTC. Its translation is CATRGRDYGYTF.

The genes are TRBV5-1 and TRBJ2-3; a weak D match, TRBD1 (6 bases). V dropped 4 bases and J dropped 6 bases, with 21 bases sitting between them. Germline CDR1 reads SGHRS; CDR2 reads YFSETQ. The CDR3 is 16 amino acids. CDR3 sequence (DNA): TGCGCCAGCAGCGCGGATCCCCCAGGGGCGGCGGATACGCAGTATTTT. Translated: CASSADPPGAADTQYF.

This rearrangement joins TRBV3-1 (or the pseudogene TRBV3-2) to TRBJ1-1, with TRBD1 as a possible D gene (5 bases). The V gene's germline CDR1 is LGHDT and CDR2 YNNKEL (reference sequence). The CDR3 covers 13 residues. V was pared by 1 base and J by 6 bases, with 9 bases between. The CDR3 spells CASSQAGIAEAFF. The CDR3 DNA sequence: TGTGCCAGCAGCCAAGCAGGGATCGCTGAAGCTTTCTTT.

J is TRBJ2-3 and V is TRBV12-3 or TRBV12-4; D ambiguous. V lost 5 bases to trimming and J lost 2 bases, with 8 bases between them. The CDR3 has 13 residues. The CDR3 is CASSPFSTDTQYF. The CDR3, as DNA: TGTGCCAGCAGTCCGTTTTCCACAGATACGCAGTATTTT.

The genes are TRBV7-8 and TRBJ2-2; TRBD2 is a possible D gene (5 bases). Trimming removed 5 bases at V and 7 bases at J, with 11 bases between. The V gene's germline CDR1 is SGHVS and CDR2 FQNEAQ. The CDR3 sequence is 13 residues long. The CDR3 sequence is CASSLVGGGELFF. CDR3 DNA sequence: TGTGCCAGCAGCCTTGTTGGAGGCGGGGAGCTGTTTTTT.

This sequence joins TRBV6-5 and TRBJ1-5; TRBD1 might be the D (5 bases). The V gene lost 0 bases and the J gene lost 3 bases, with 9 bases spanning the gap. CDR3 length: 15 amino acids. The V gene's germline CDR1 is MNHEY and CDR2 SVGAGI. CDR3 sequence (DNA): TGTGCCAGCAGTTACTCTGGAGGGGCCAATCAGCCCCAGCATTTT. Amino acid sequence: CASSYSGGANQPQHF.

The chain has TRBV29-1 and TRBJ2-7; 9 bases are a match to TRBD2. The CDR3 spans 15 residues. V lost 7 bases to trimming and J lost 2 bases; unmatched junction nucleotides: 12. CDR1 SQVTM and CDR2 ANQGSEA come from the germline V gene. CDR3 nucleotides: TGCAGCGCCCGACTAGCGGTCGAGGTTACCTACGAGCAGTACTTC. Translation: CSARLAVEVTYEQYF.

This chain connects TRBV4-1 to TRBJ1-2, with D possibly being TRBD1 (6 bases). CDR1 is MGHRA and CDR2 is YSYEKL in the germline V gene. The CDR3 extends over 14 amino acids. V lost 4 bases, J lost 8 bases, and 17 bases lay in between. The CDR3 protein is CASSREDLGAGYTF. CDR3 DNA: TGCGCCAGCAGCCGAGAGGATCTGGGGGCAGGCTACACCTTC.

The rearrangement links TRBV21-1 to TRBJ1-1. TRBV21-1 is an annotated pseudogene. CDR3 length: 15 amino acids. The DNA for the CDR3 is TGTGCCAGCAGCAAAGCGCAAGGAGAAAACACTGAAGCTTTCTTT. This encodes CASSKAQGENTEAFF.

This clone came up once. The chain employs TRBV20-1 and TRBJ2-2; the D is unclear. The germline CDR1 and CDR2 sequences are DFQATT and SNEGSKA (reference sequence). V was shortened by 3 bases and J by 4 bases, with 15 bases between the two germline ends. The CDR3 runs 15 residues. The CDR3 coding sequence is TGCAGTGCTAGTCCCCACCAAGACATCACCGGGGAGCTGTTTTTT. Protein sequence: CSASPHQDITGELFF.

CDR3 region: CATRTGWHEQFF. The CDR3 DNA sequence: TGTGCCACGAGGACAGGGTGGCATGAGCAGTTCTTC. The chain carries TRBV19 and TRBJ2-1; 8 bases are a match to TRBD1. Trimming took 10 bases from V and 8 from J; bases not matched to a gene: 7. The CDR3 contains 12 residues. The V gene's germline CDR1 is LNHDA and CDR2 SQIVND (reference sequence). Filled out from reference TRBV19 and TRBJ2-1, the complete variable domain reads DGGITQSPKYLFRKEGQNVTLSCEQNLNHDAMYWYRQDPGQGLRLIYYSQIVNDFQKGDIAEGYSVSREKKESFPLTVTSAQKNPTAFYLCATRTGWHEQFFGPGTRLTVL.